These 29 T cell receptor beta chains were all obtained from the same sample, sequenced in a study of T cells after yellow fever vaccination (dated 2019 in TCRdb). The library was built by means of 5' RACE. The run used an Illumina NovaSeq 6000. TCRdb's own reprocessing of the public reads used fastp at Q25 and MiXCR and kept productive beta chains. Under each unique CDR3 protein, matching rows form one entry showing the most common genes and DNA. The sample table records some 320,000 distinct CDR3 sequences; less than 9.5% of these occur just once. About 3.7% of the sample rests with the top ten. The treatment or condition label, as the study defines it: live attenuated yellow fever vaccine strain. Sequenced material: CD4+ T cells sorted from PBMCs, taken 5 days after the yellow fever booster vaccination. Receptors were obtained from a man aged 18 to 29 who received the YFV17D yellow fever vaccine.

The CDR3 sequence: CASSPLLGGAFYNEQFF. CDR3 DNA sequence: TGTGCCAGCAGCCCTCTTCTGGGGGGGGCATTTTACAATGAGCAGTTCTTC. V is TRBV4-2 and J is TRBJ2-1; TRBD2 is a possible D gene (7 bases). V lost 4 bases and J lost 4, with 20 bases in between. The CDR3 runs 17 residues. Germline CDR1 reads LGHNA; CDR2 reads YNFKEQ.

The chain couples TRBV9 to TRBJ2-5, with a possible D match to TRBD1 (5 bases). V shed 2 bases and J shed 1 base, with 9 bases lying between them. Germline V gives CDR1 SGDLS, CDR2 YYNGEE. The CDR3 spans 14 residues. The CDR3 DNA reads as TGTGCCAGCAGCGTTAGTCAGGGCCAAGAGACCCAGTACTTC. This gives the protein CASSVSQGQETQYF.

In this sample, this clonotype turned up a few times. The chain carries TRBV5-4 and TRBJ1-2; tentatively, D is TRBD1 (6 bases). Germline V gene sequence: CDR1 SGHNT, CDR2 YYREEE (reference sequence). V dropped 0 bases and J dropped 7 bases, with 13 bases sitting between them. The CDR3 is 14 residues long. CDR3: CASSLAGVQGGYTF. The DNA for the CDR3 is TGTGCCAGCAGCTTGGCGGGTGTACAGGGTGGCTACACCTTC.

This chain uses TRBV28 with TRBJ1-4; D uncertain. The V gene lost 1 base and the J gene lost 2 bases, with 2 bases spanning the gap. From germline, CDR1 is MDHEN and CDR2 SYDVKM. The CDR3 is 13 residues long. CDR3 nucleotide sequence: TGTGCCAGCAGTTTATCCACTAATGAAAAACTGTTTTTT. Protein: CASSLSTNEKLFF. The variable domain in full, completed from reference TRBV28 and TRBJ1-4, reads DVKVTQSSRYLVKRTGEKVFLECVQDMDHENMFWYRQDPGLGLRLIYFSYDVKMKEKGDIPEGYSVSREKKERFSLILESASTNQTSMYLCASSLSTNEKLFFGSGTQLSVL.

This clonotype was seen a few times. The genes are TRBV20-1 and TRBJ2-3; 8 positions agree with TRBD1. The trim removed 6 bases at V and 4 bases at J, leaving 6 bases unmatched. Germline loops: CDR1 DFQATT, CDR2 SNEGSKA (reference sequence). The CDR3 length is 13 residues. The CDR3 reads CSAAQGVADTQYF. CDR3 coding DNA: TGCAGTGCCGCACAGGGGGTCGCAGATACGCAGTATTTT.

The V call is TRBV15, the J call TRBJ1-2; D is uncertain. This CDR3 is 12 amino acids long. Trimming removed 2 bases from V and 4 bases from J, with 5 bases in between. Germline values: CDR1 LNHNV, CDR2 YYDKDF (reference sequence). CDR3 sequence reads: CATSRPSYGYTF. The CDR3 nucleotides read TGTGCCACCAGCAGACCTAGCTATGGCTACACCTTC.

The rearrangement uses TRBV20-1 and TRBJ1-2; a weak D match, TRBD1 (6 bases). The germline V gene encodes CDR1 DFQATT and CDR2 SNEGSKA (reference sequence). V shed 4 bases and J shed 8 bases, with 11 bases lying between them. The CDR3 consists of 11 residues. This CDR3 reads CSATTGYGYTF. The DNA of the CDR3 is TGCAGTGCTACCACAGGGTACGGCTACACCTTC.

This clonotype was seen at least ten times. CDR3 sequence: CASSQEKGAGTEAFF. CDR3 nucleotides: TGCGCCAGCAGCCAAGAAAAAGGGGCGGGCACTGAAGCTTTCTTT. The chain has TRBV4-1 and TRBJ1-1; possible D gene TRBD1, 5 bases. Trimming removed 0 bases from V and 4 bases from J, with 12 bases in between. The CDR3 has 15 amino acids. Germline V gene data show CDR1 as MGHRA and CDR2 as YSYEKL.

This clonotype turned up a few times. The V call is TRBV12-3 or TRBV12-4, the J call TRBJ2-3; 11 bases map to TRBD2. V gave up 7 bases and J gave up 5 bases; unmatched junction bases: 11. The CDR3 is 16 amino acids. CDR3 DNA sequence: TGTGCCAGCACCTTACACCTAGCGGGGGGCATAGATACGCAGTATTTT. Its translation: CASTLHLAGGIDTQYF.

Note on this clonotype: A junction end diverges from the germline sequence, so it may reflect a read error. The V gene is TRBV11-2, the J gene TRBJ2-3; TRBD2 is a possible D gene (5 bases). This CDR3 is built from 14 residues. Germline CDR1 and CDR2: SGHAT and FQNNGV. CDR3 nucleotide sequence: TGTGCCAGCCGACTTGCGGGCGGCACAAATACGCAGTATTTT. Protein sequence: CASRLAGGTNTQYF. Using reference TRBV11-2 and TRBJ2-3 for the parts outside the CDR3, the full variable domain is EAGVAQSPRYKIIEKRQSVAFWCNPISGHATLYWYQQILGQGPKLLIQFQNNGVVDDSQLPKDRFSAERLKGVDSTLKIQPAKLEDSAVYLCASRLAGGTNTQYFGPGTRLTVL.

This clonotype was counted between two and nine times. The DNA for the CDR3 is TGTGCCAGCAGCGTAGACGCAGGGCCAGATACGCAGTATTTT. It yields the protein CASSVDAGPDTQYF. The chain carries TRBV9 and TRBJ2-3, with D possibly matching TRBD1 (5 bases). With 0 bases removed from V and 4 bases from J, the gap between germline ends came to 9 bases. In germline, CDR1 is SGDLS, CDR2 YYNGEE. The CDR3 spans 14 residues.

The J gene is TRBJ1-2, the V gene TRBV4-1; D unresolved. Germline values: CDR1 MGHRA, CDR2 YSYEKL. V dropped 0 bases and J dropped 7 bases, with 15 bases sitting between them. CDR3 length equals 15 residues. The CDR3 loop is CASSQEGLQSSGYTF. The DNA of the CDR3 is TGCGCCAGCAGCCAAGAAGGGTTACAATCCTCTGGCTACACCTTC.

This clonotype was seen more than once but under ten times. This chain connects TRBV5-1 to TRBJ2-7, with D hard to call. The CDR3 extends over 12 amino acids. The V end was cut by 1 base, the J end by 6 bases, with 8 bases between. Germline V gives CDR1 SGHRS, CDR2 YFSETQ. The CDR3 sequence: CASSLTNGEQYF. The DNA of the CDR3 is TGCGCCAGCAGCTTGACTAATGGCGAGCAGTACTTC.

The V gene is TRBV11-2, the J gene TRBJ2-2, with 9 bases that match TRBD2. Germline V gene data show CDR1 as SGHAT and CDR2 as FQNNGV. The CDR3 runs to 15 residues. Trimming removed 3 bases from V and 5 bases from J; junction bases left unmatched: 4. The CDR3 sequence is CASSFITSGTGELFF. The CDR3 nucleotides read TGTGCCAGCAGCTTTATAACTAGCGGGACCGGGGAGCTGTTTTTT.

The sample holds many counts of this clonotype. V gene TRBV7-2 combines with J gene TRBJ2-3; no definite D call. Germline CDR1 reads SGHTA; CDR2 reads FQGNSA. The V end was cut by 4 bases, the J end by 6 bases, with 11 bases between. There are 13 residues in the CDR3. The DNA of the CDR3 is TGTGCCAGCAGCTCTCCTTTCCGGGATACGCAGTATTTT. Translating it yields CASSSPFRDTQYF.

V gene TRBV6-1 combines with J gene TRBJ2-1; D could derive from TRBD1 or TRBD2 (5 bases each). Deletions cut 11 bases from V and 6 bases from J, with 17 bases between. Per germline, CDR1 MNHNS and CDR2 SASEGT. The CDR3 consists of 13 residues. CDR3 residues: CAGSGTGTNEQFF. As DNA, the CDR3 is TGTGCCGGATCCGGGACGGGGACCAATGAGCAGTTCTTC.

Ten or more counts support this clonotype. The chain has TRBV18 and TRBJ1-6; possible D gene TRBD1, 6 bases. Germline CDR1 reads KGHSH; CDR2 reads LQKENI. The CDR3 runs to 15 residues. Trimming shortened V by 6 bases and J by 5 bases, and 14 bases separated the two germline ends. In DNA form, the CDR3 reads TGTGCCAGCTCCCGGAGGGGGGGTGATAATTCACCCCTCCACTTT. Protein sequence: CASSRRGGDNSPLHF.

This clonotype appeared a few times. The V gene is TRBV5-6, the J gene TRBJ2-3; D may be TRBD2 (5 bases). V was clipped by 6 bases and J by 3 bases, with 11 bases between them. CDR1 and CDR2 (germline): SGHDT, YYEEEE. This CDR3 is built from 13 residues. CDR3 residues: CASTGTGTDTQYF. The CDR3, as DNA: TGTGCCAGCACCGGAACGGGGACAGATACGCAGTATTTT.

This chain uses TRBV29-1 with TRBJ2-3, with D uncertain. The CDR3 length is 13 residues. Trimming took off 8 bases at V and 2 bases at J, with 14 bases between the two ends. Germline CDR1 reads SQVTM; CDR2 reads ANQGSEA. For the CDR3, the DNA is TGCAGCCTATGGGTCTCCTTCACAGATACGCAGTATTTT. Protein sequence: CSLWVSFTDTQYF.

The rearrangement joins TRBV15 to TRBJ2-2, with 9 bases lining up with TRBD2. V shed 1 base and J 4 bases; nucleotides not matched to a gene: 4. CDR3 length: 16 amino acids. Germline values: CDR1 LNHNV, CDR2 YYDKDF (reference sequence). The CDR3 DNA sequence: TGTGCCACCAGCAGAGCAGGACTAGCGAGCACCGGGGAGCTGTTTTTT. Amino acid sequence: CATSRAGLASTGELFF.

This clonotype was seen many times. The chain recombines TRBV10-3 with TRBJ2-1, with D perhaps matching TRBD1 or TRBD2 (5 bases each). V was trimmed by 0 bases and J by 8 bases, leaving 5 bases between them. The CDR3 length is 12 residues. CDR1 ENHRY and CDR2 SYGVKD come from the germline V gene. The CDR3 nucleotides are TGTGCCATCAGTGAGTCGGGGGATGAGCAGTTCTTC. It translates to CAISESGDEQFF.

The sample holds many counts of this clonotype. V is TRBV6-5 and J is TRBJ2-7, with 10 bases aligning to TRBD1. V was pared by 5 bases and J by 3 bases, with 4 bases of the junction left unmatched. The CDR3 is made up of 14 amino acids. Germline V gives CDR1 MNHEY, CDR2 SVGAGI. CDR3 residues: CASSEWTGGYEQYF. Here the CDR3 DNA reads TGTGCCAGCAGTGAGTGGACAGGGGGCTACGAGCAGTACTTC.

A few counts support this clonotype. The CDR3 region is CASSPGHVPNYGYTF. The CDR3 nucleotides read TGTGCCAGCAGCCCAGGACACGTTCCTAACTATGGCTACACCTTC. The chain has TRBV7-2 and TRBJ1-2; a possible D gene is TRBD1 (5 bases). The CDR3 has 15 residues. The V end lost 5 bases, the J end lost 0 bases, and 13 bases lay between the germline ends. Germline CDR1 SGHTA, CDR2 FQGNSA.

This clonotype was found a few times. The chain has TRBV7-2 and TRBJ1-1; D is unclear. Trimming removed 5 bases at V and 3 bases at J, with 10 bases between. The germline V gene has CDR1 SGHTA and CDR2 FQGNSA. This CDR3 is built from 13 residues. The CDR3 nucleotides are TGTGCCAGCAGCCGATACCTCGACACTGAAGCTTTCTTT. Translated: CASSRYLDTEAFF.

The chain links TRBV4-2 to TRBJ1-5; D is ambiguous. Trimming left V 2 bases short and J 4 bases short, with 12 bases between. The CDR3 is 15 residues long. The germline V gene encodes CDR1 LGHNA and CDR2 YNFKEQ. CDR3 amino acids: CASSQFHADNQPQHF. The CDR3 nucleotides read TGTGCCAGCAGCCAATTCCACGCAGATAATCAGCCCCAGCATTTT.

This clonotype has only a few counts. The CDR3 region is CASSLTGARETQYF. CDR3 bases: TGTGCCAGCAGCTTGACAGGGGCTCGAGAGACCCAGTACTTC. This chain uses TRBV5-5 with TRBJ2-5, with TRBD1 matching 7 bases. J was trimmed by 4 bases and V by 1 base; bases with no gene match: 4. This CDR3 comprises 14 residues. CDR1 and CDR2 from the germline V gene are SGHKS and YYEKEE (reference sequence).

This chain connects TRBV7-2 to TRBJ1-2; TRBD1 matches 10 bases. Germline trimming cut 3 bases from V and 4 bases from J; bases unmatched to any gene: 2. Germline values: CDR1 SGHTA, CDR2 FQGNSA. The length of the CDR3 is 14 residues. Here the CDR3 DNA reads TGTGCCAGCAGCTTTGGACAGGGGGTCTATGGCTACACCTTC. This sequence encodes CASSFGQGVYGYTF. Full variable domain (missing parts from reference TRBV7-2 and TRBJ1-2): GAGVSQSPSNKVTEKGKDVELRCDPISGHTALYWYRQSLGQGLEFLIYFQGNSAPDKSGLPSDRFSAERTGGSVSTLTIQRTQQEDSAVYLCASSFGQGVYGYTFGSGTRLTVV.

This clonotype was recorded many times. CDR3 nucleotide sequence: TGTGCCAGCAGCTTGCAGGGCGCCACTGAAGCTTTCTTT. Its protein product is CASSLQGATEAFF. This chain links TRBV5-5 with TRBJ1-1, with D possibly being TRBD1 (5 bases). V was pared by 1 base and J by 4 bases, with 8 bases between. The germline V gene has CDR1 SGHKS and CDR2 YYEKEE (reference sequence). The CDR3 loop spans 13 amino acids.

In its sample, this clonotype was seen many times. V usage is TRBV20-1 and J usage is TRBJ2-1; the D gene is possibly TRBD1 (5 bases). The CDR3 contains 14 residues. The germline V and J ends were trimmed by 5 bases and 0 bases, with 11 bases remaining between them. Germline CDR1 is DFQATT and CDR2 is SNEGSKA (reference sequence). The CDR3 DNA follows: TGCAGTGCTCTGTGGGGCGGCTCCTACAATGAGCAGTTCTTC. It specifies CSALWGGSYNEQFF.